The present entry profiles one T cell receptor beta chain with its context. Germline V gene data show CDR1 as KGHSH and CDR2 as LQKENI. V was shortened by 2 bases and J by 2 bases, with 10 bases between the two germline ends. This CDR3 has 14 residues. Repertoires were generated with immunoSEQ multiplex PCR, while TCRdb's copy carries only in-frame clones and drops some. The table shows roughly 16,000 clones, with over 65% occurring only once. Normal lung sampling was at least 3 cm from the tumour, as distant as possible. This sample was taken from a study of immune cell composition in non-small cell lung cancer. These data also formed part of another study, on CD4 T cells in lung cancer.

The chain employs TRBV18 and TRBJ2-7; no reliable D call. Sequencing was carried out using non-adjacent lung tissue. This clonotype originated in a human donor with non-small cell lung cancer. The CDR3 sequence is CASSPEFGTYEQYF. The CDR3 region has the DNA TGTGCCAGCTCACCAGAGTTCGGTACCTACGAGCAGTACTTC.